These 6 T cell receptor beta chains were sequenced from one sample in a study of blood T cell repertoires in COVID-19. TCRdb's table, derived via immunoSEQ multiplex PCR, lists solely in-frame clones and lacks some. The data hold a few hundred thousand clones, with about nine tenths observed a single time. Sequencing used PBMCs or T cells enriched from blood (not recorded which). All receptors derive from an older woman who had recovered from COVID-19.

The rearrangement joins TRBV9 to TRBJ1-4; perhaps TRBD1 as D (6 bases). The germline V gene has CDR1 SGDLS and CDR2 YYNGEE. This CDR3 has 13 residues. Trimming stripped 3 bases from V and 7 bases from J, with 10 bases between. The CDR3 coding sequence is TGTGCCAGCAGCGCAACAGGGAGTGAAAAACTGTTTTTT. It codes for CASSATGSEKLFF.

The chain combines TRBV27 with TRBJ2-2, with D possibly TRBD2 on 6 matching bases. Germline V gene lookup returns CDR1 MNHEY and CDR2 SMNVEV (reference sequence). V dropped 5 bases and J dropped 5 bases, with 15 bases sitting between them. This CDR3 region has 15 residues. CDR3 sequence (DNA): TGTGCCAGCAGTCTCGGGATAAGCGGGACCGGGGAGCTGTTTTTT. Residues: CASSLGISGTGELFF.

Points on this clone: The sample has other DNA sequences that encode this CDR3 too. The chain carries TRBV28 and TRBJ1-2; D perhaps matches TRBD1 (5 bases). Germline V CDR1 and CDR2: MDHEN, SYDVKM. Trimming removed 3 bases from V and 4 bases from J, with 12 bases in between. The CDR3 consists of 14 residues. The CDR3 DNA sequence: TGTGCCAGCAGTTTGGCTGGGCAGGGCTATGGCTACACCTTC. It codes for CASSLAGQGYGYTF.

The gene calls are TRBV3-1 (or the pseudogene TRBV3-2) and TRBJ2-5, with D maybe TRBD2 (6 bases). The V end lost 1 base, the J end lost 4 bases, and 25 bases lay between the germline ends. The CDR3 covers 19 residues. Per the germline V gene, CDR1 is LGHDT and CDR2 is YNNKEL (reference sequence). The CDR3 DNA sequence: TGTGCCAGCAGCCAAGTTAGGTCTCTGGACTACTCCTTTCGAGAGACCCAGTACTTC. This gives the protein CASSQVRSLDYSFRETQYF.

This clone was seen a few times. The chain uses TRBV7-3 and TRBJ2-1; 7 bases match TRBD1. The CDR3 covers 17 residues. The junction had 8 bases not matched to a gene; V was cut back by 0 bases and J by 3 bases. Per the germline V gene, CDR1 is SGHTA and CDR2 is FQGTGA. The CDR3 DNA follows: TGTGCCAGCAGCTTAACGGGTGGACAGGCGGGCTACAATGAGCAGTTCTTC. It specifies CASSLTGGQAGYNEQFF.

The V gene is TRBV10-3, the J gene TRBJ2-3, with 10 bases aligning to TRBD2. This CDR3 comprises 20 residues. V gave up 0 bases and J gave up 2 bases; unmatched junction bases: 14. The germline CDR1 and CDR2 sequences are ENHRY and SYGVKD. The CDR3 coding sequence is TGTGCCATCAGTGAGTCGAAAGGCCTAGCGGGAGCCGCAGACACAGATACGCAGTATTTT. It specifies CAISESKGLAGAADTDTQYF.